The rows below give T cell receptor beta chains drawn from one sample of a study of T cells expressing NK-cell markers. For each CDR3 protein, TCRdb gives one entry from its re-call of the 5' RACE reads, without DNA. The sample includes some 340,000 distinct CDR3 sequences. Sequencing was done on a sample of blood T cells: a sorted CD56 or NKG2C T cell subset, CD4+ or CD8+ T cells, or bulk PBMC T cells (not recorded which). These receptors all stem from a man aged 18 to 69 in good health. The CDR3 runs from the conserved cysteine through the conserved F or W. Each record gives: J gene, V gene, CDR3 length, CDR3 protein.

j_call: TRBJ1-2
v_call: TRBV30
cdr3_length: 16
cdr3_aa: CAWSVPGTRANYGYTF

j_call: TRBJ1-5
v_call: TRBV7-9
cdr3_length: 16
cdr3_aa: CASSLGAGKIEQPQHF

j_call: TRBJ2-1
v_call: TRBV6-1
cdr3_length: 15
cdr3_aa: CASSEWGGTGNEQFF

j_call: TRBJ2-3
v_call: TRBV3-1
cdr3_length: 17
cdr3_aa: CASSQLKAGTRTDTQYF

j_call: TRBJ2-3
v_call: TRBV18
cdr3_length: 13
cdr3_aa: CASSPGGANTQYF

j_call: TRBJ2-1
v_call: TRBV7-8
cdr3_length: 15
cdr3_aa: CASSLRDRSRDEQFF

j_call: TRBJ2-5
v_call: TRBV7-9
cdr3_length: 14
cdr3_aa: CASSRRVSQETQYF

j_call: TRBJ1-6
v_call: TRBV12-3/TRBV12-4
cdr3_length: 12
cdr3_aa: CASKRTGIPLHF

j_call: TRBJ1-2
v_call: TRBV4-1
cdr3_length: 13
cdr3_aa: CATSPTGNYGYTF

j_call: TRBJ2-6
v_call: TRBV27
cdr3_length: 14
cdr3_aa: CASKRALGANVLTF

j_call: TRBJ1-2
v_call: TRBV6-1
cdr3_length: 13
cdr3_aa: CASGKGGDYGYTF

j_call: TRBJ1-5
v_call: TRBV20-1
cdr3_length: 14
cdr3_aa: CSARTGVFDQPQHF

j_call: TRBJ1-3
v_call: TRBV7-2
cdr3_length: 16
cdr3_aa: CASSSGNRDRGNTIYF

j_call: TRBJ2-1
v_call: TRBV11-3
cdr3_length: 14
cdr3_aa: CASKTSGGADEQFF

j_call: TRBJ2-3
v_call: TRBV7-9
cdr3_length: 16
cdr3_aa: CASSNQAGGPTDTQYF

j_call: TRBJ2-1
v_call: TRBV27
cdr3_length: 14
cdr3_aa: CASSFVGLHNEQFF

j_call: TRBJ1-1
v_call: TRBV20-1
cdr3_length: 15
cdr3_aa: CSARGQREGITEAFF